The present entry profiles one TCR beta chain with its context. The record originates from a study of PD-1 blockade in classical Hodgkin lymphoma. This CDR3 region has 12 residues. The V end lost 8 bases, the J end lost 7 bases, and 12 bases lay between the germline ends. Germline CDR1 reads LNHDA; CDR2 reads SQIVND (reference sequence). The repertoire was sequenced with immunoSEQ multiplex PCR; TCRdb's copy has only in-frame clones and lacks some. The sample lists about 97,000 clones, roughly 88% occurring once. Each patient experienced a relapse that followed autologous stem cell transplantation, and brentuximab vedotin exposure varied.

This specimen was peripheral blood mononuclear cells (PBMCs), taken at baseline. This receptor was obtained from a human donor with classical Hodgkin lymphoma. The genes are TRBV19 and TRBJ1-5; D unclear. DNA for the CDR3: TGTGCCAGTGTCGATCCACCCCAGCCCCAGCATTTT. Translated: CASVDPPQPQHF.